This T cell receptor beta chain is from a study of T-cell memory formation after mild COVID-19. This clonotype was counted ten times or more. One junction end disagrees with the germline gene, perhaps due to a read error. TCRdb analysed the 5' RACE reads with MiXCR anew, one entry per CDR3 protein. The data contain hundreds of thousands of distinct CDR3 sequences, roughly 23% of them singletons. The CDR3 has 13 amino acids. Germline-derived CDR1 and CDR2 are DFQATT and SNEGSKA (reference sequence). The chain employs TRBV20-1 and TRBJ2-7; D not resolved. The TCR comes from an adult woman who had mild COVID-19 (a few samples of this study predate the infection). Cell type and time point are not known. Sample: PBMCs or a T cell subset sorted from them (not recorded which). The CDR3 DNA reads as TGCAGTGCTAGAGATAGTCTGGGCGGATCCCGTATATTC. Translation: CSARDSLGGSRIF.